The clone carrying this T cell receptor (beta chain) was detected a few times. Some clones are missing from TCRdb's copy, which holds only in-frame ones; the method was immunoSEQ multiplex PCR. The sample includes about 73,000 clones, approximately 83% of them seen just once. V lost 4 bases, J lost 5 bases, and 5 bases lay in between. The CDR3 loop spans 11 amino acids. This sample was included in a study of blood T cell repertoires in COVID-19. Overall study: COVID-19 samples from acute and convalescent phases originated in the United States, Italy and Spain. T cells, B-cell-depleted T cells, or PBMCs provided the cDNA or gDNA that served as material.

The chain joins TRBV12-3 or TRBV12-4 to TRBJ1-2; D remains ambiguous. This TCR was recovered from a woman aged 55 to 70 with acute or convalescent COVID-19. The sequenced sample was peripheral blood. CDR3 in amino acids: CASSSGYGYTF. The CDR3 DNA sequence: TGTGCCAGCAGTTCCGGTTATGGCTACACCTTC.